The source of this TCR beta chain is a study of blood T cell repertoires in COVID-19 (TCRdb year 2020). At the level of the whole study: Collaborator samples came from the United States, Italy and Spain and covered acute and convalescent phases of COVID-19. Samples were obtained from the ongoing ImmuneRACE study (first 160 participants) and from 1,254 subjects provided by 6 global collaborators. The dataset comprised deeply sampled blood TCRbeta repertoires from subjects exposed to, actively infected with, or recovered from COVID-19. Sample metadata almost always included a de-identified subject ID, COVID-19 status, age in years and sex. Where available, HLA class I and class II types were obtained from metadata supplied by the sample provider rather than from assay-based typing. The prospective study material was composed of cDNA or gDNA derived from T cells, B-cell-depleted T cells, or PBMCs. The repertoires were made available in a free public database intended to serve as a resource for research on the immune response to SARS-CoV-2. What the study reported, not specific to this receptor: The quantity of clinical and demographic metadata differed by source and by participant and was supplied without curation.

The CDR3 sequence holds 15 residues, the cysteine and phenylalanine included. Only the CDR3 part of the read is kept: 45 bases, read in frame from the first base. For CDR1 and CDR2, the germline V gene (reference sequence) lists SEHNR and FQNEAQ. Trimming removed 1 base from V and 3 bases from J; the gene matches leave 1 base unexplained. Details on this clone: No antigen is known for it. Base-call qualities are not available, and no considerably larger clone is one nucleotide away.

TCRbeta CDR3 regions were amplified from genomic DNA by means of the immunoSEQ Assay, a bias-controlled multiplex PCR. For the original study's pipeline: Nucleated cell counts per sample were estimated from amplification of reference gene primers within the assay. Sequence reads were collapsed and filtered to measure the absolute abundance of every unique TCRbeta CDR3 rearrangement. For each sample, productive Simpson clonality was calculated as the square root of Simpson's diversity index across productive rearrangements. The source is immuneACCESS, and TCRdb retained only in-frame sequences with V and J called. Part of the clones is not carried over; for the studies checked, unresolved V genes explain less than half of this, and the remainder is unexplained. V, J and clone size derive from that table, while D and trimming were established from the DNA sequence. Recorded for this sample are more than 300,000 clones; approximately 91% of them occurred a single time. Jointly, the top ten make up roughly 3.6% of the sample.

Participants in the prospective study were aged about 18 to 95 years, lived in 20 to 25 United States geographic areas, and enrolled through a virtual design. Cohort assignment in the prospective study relied on participant-reported clinical history from a screening survey and a study questionnaire. Exposed participants had been in contact, within 2 weeks of entering the study, with a person who had a PCR-confirmed or clinician-diagnosed case of COVID-19. Each participant in the prospective study had whole blood, serum and a nasopharyngeal or oropharyngeal swab collected by mobile phlebotomists. Over a roughly 2-month period, participants in the prospective study had the option of providing additional blood draws and questionnaires. Blood samples from the prospective study were shipped frozen or at room temperature prior to DNA extraction.

This TCR was sampled from a woman in her 30s who had been exposed to COVID-19. The chain is assembled from TRBV7-9 and TRBJ1-5; the junction holds 9 bases that match TRBD1. Sequencing used PBMCs or T cells enriched from blood (not recorded which). The DNA sequence is given as TGTGCCAGCAGCTTAGAACAGGGGGCCAATCAGCCCCAGCATTTT. It translates to CASSLEQGANQPQHF.